A selection of T cell receptor beta chains follows, all from one sample in a study of T cells in Graves' hyperthyroidism and ophthalmopathy. TCRdb used MiXCR to reprocess the multiplex PCR reads, holding one entry per CDR3 protein. There are fewer than 900,000 distinct CDR3 sequences in the sample; roughly a sixth occur only once, and around 17% lies in the top ten. Sequencing was performed on blood. All receptors derive from a woman between 45 and 60 years old with Graves' hyperthyroidism that later progressed to Graves' ophthalmopathy. Both conserved end residues are part of each CDR3. The order of the fields is clone size, V gene, D gene, J gene, CDR3 protein, CDR3 DNA. The D gene is left open where the match is weak. For some rows the clone size is stated as once, few or many, or as a class when expanded; others skip it.

>-|TRBV5-1|TRBD1|TRBJ2-2
CASVLDRVENTGELFF
TGCGCCAGCGTACTAGACAGGGTGGAGAACACCGGGGAGCTGTTTTTT
>many|TRBV6-1|TRBD2|TRBJ2-5
CASSRTSGGLEETQYF
TGTGCCAGCAGTCGGACTAGCGGGGGTCTCGAGGAGACCCAGTACTTC
>-|TRBV5-6|TRBD1|TRBJ2-2
CASSFIQGELFF
TGTGCCAGCAGCTTTATCCAGGGGGAACTGTTTTTT
>-|TRBV2|TRBD1|TRBJ1-5
CASSDSSGGQPQHF
TGTGCCAGCAGTGACTCTTCAGGGGGGCAGCCCCAGCATTTT
>many|TRBV2|-|TRBJ2-1
CATGQSSYNEQFF
TGTGCCACCGGACAGAGCTCCTACAATGAGCAGTTCTTC
>-|TRBV15|TRBD1|TRBJ1-2
CATSRRQGASVDGYTF
TGTGCCACCAGCAGGCGGCAGGGGGCGAGTGTGGATGGCTACACCTTC
>few|TRBV12-3/TRBV12-4|-|TRBJ2-2
CAEGPLTGELFF
TGTGCGGAGGGACCTTTAACCGGGGAGCTGTTTTTT
>few|TRBV5-4|-|TRBJ2-3
CASSFPIRPDTQYF
TGTGCCAGCAGCTTCCCCATTCGCCCAGATACGCAGTATTTT
>many|TRBV11-3|-|TRBJ2-3
CASSHNTDTQYF
TGTGCCAGCAGCCATAACACAGATACGCAGTATTTT
>many|TRBV30|-|TRBJ1-5
CAWSGGPGNQPQHF
TGTGCCTGGAGTGGGGGACCCGGCAATCAGCCCCAGCATTTT
>many|TRBV7-6|-|TRBJ1-1
CASSSHREMNTEAFF
TGTGCCAGCAGCTCCCACAGGGAAATGAACACTGAAGCTTTCTTT
>-|TRBV27|TRBD1|TRBJ1-4
CVRWDRVREKLFF
TGTGTCCGATGGGACAGGGTGCGCGAAAAACTGTTTTTT
>many|TRBV7-8|-|TRBJ1-5
CASSLEGLSLNQPQHF
TGTGCCAGCAGCTTAGAGGGACTGTCACTCAATCAGCCCCAGCATTTT
>many|TRBV5-1|TRBD1|TRBJ1-1
CASSSPGQGAEAFF
TGCGCCAGCAGTTCGCCGGGACAGGGGGCTGAAGCTTTCTTT
>few|TRBV4-1|-|TRBJ2-7
CASSPQPAAEIEQYF
TGCGCCAGCAGCCCACAGCCGGCAGCCGAGATCGAGCAGTACTTC
>many|TRBV5-1|-|TRBJ2-7
CASSLDGQLAYEQYF
TGCGCCAGCAGCTTGGACGGACAGCTAGCCTACGAGCAGTACTTC
>few|TRBV20-1|-|TRBJ2-2
CSAQLGTRNTEELFF
TGCAGTGCCCAATTGGGGACACGGAACACCGAGGAGCTGTTTTTT
>few|TRBV6-1|TRBD1|TRBJ1-2
CASRTNGQANYGYTF
TGTGCCAGCAGAACGAATGGACAGGCCAACTATGGCTACACCTTC
>few|TRBV5-1|-|TRBJ2-7
CASSLDRVNYEEYF
TGCGCCAGCAGCTTGGACAGGGTTAACTACGAAGAGTACTTC
>few|TRBV12-3/TRBV12-4|-|TRBJ2-3
CASSFFGAEVTDTQYF
TGTGCCAGCAGTTTTTTTGGGGCTGAGGTCACAGATACGCAGTATTTT
>many|TRBV12-3/TRBV12-4|-|TRBJ1-2
CASSLARDAYGYTF
TGTGCCAGCAGTTTAGCCAGGGATGCCTATGGCTACACCTTC
>few|TRBV20-1|-|TRBJ2-7
CSARDPSGLYEQYF
TGCAGTGCTAGAGACCCAAGCGGGCTATACGAGCAGTACTTC
>-|TRBV19|TRBD2|TRBJ2-3
CASSLRRGGPSTDTQYF
TGTGCCAGTAGTTTAAGGCGGGGGGGCCCTAGCACAGATACGCAGTATTTT
>-|TRBV18|TRBD1|TRBJ1-2
CASSWDRGSGYTF
TGTGCCAGCTCGTGGGACAGGGGTTCTGGCTACACCTTC
>-|TRBV4-1|-|TRBJ2-1
CASSQTGHPLYNEQFF
TGCGCCAGCAGCCAAACGGGGCATCCCCTTTACAATGAGCAGTTCTTC
>few|TRBV19|TRBD1|TRBJ1-6
CASSSTIRDRSSPLHF
TGTGCCAGTAGTTCCACCATCCGGGACAGGAGTTCACCCCTCCACTTT
>-|TRBV15|-|TRBJ2-3
CATSRAREFNTDTQYF
TGTGCCACCAGCAGAGCTCGGGAATTCAACACAGATACGCAGTATTTT
>few|TRBV5-1|TRBD1|TRBJ1-5
CASSWTGGYQPQHF
TGCGCCAGTAGTTGGACAGGGGGTTATCAGCCCCAGCATTTT
>many|TRBV30|-|TRBJ2-7
CAWASTGLRPRGEQYF
TGTGCCTGGGCATCGACAGGACTGCGGCCCAGGGGCGAGCAGTACTTC
>many|TRBV6-2/TRBV6-3|-|TRBJ2-7
CASSTGTFSYEQYF
TGTGCCAGCAGTACCGGGACGTTTTCCTACGAGCAGTACTTC
>-|TRBV9|TRBD1|TRBJ2-5
CASSSHPTGAQETQYF
TGTGCCAGCAGCTCACATCCAACAGGGGCCCAAGAGACCCAGTACTTC
>many|TRBV6-2/TRBV6-3|-|TRBJ1-5
CASSYGPRGSGGSNQPQHF
TGTGCCAGCAGTTATGGCCCCCGTGGCAGTGGAGGGAGCAATCAGCCCCAGCATTTT
>many|TRBV20-1|TRBD2|TRBJ2-7
CSVTKRGLAGGINEQYF
TGCAGTGTCACGAAGCGCGGACTAGCGGGGGGAATCAACGAGCAGTACTTC
>few|TRBV9|-|TRBJ1-5
CASSAEGVGTQPRHF
TGTGCCAGCAGCGCAGAGGGAGTAGGGACTCAGCCCCGGCATTTT
>few|TRBV19|-|TRBJ1-4
CASSIPTTTATNEKLFF
TGTGCCAGTAGTATACCAACGACAACTGCAACTAATGAAAAACTGTTTTTT
>-|TRBV15|TRBD1|TRBJ2-7
CATSRDLQGVNEQYF
TGTGCCACCAGCAGAGATCTACAGGGGGTGAACGAGCAGTACTTC
>few|TRBV24-1|-|TRBJ2-1
CAASDFGRVDNEQFF
TGTGCCGCCAGTGATTTCGGCAGGGTCGACAATGAGCAGTTCTTC
>many|TRBV3-1|TRBD2|TRBJ2-5
CASSQTSGDSQETQYF
TGTGCCAGCAGCCAAACTAGCGGGGACTCACAAGAGACCCAGTACTTC
>many|TRBV30|-|TRBJ2-1
CAWSASSNEQFF
TGTGCCTGGAGTGCGTCAAGCAATGAGCAGTTCTTC
>-|TRBV11-2|TRBD2|TRBJ2-5
CASSLASGGFQETQYF
TGTGCCAGCAGCTTAGCCAGCGGGGGCTTCCAAGAGACCCAGTACTTC
>-|TRBV10-3|-|TRBJ1-1
CAISESIPTPEAFF
TGTGCCATCAGTGAGTCGATCCCGACCCCCGAAGCTTTCTTT
>-|TRBV12-3/TRBV12-4|TRBD1|TRBJ1-1
CASRATGGLNTEAFF
TGTGCCAGCAGAGCGACAGGGGGCCTGAACACTGAAGCTTTCTTT
>many|TRBV12-3/TRBV12-4|-|TRBJ1-6
CASSFQGTNSPLHF
TGTGCCAGCAGTTTCCAGGGTACGAATTCACCCCTCCACTTT
>-|TRBV2|-|TRBJ1-2
CASTWGPAGYTF
TGTGCCAGCACATGGGGCCCTGCGGGCTACACCTTC
>-|TRBV5-1|-|TRBJ1-2
CASSLTDVRNGYTF
TGCGCCAGCAGCTTAACGGACGTCCGGAATGGCTACACCTTC
>-|TRBV28|-|TRBJ1-4
CASSPPGPLNEKLFF
TGTGCCAGCAGTCCACCGGGACCGCTTAATGAAAAACTGTTTTTT
>-|TRBV25-1|TRBD2|TRBJ2-5
CASSGAGGPGETQYF
TGTGCCAGCAGCGGCGCGGGGGGGCCGGGGGAGACCCAGTACTTC
>-|TRBV19|TRBD2|TRBJ2-3
CASSIPGAGGRDTQYF
TGTGCCAGTAGTATACCCGGAGCGGGGGGTCGAGATACGCAGTATTTT